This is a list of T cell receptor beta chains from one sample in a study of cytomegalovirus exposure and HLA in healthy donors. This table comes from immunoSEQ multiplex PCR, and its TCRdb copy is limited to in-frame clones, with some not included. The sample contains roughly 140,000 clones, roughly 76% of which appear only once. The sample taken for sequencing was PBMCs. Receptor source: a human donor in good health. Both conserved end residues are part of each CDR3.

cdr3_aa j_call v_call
CASGLVQSYGYTF TRBJ1-2 TRBV12-5
CASSLVAGATDTQYF TRBJ2-3 TRBV7-2
CASSLSSGSTYEQYF TRBJ2-7 TRBV7-9
CASSGTSGFTDTQYF TRBJ2-3 TRBV7-9
CASSQTRDRRNTIYF TRBJ1-3 TRBV6-5
CASSYGGGNAYGYTF TRBJ1-2 TRBV6-5
CASSLGASGGSTDTQYF TRBJ2-3 TRBV7-9
CATSRGQSGELFF TRBJ2-2 TRBV15
CASSRLGGGGEAFF TRBJ1-1 TRBV2
CASSLGFERENTEAFF TRBJ1-1 TRBV7-8
CAWADLGSGNTIYF TRBJ1-3 TRBV30
CASSELDYGYTF TRBJ1-2 TRBV6-1
CASSLGLAGVTDTQYF TRBJ2-3 TRBV7-8
CASSLGRTAEAFF TRBJ1-1 TRBV27
CASSSLGTSSYEQYF TRBJ2-7 TRBV27
CSVEEDPNTEAFF TRBJ1-1 TRBV29-1
CASAGGRLQSTDTQYF TRBJ2-3 TRBV27
CASSLIPFYEQYF TRBJ2-7 TRBV7-2
CASSPSGTGGEQYF TRBJ2-7 TRBV7-9
CASSRTGQGSANTEAFF TRBJ1-1 TRBV4-1
CASSVQPGGGETQYF TRBJ2-5 TRBV7-7
CASSALSHEQYF TRBJ2-7 TRBV11-3
CASSQVGAGVRNEQFF TRBJ2-1 TRBV4-1
CASSPRGGSIGYTF TRBJ1-2 TRBV7-9
CASIRQGGLNTEAFF TRBJ1-1 TRBV27
CASSLDRDGKGYGYTF TRBJ1-2 TRBV11-3
CASSSWTADTQYF TRBJ2-3 TRBV9
CASSATRATDEQYF TRBJ2-7 TRBV6-1
CASSVGGSSYEQYF - TRBV9
CASSSGTSGPDQYF TRBJ2-5 TRBV6-5
CASSRRDIYNEQFF TRBJ2-1 TRBV7-9
CASSQLWGQGTYEQYF TRBJ2-7 TRBV4-1
CASSTRLVRIGKQETQYF TRBJ2-5 TRBV21-1
CASSWGTGYSNEQFF TRBJ2-1 TRBV5-1
CASSSQTGWDAEAFF TRBJ1-1 TRBV5-6
CASRGVREDGYTF TRBJ1-2 TRBV5-1
CASSLGGSLRTGELFF TRBJ2-2 TRBV5-1
CASSLTGANTGELFF TRBJ2-2 TRBV18
CASSQRLAGEGKTQYF TRBJ2-5 TRBV5-4
CASSVRADSPLHF TRBJ1-6 TRBV2
CASSQDPHNYGYTF TRBJ1-2 TRBV4-1
CASSFRAGGGEQFF TRBJ2-1 TRBV7-9
CASRLAGGKDTQYF TRBJ2-3 TRBV10-2
CAISEPDYGYTF TRBJ1-2 TRBV10-3
CASSLVVANNEQFF TRBJ2-1 TRBV5-6
CASSEFSGTGNSPLHF TRBJ1-6 TRBV25-1